Following are 6 T cell receptor beta chains from one sample sequenced in a study of PD-1 blockade in classical Hodgkin lymphoma. Some clones are missing from TCRdb's copy, which holds only in-frame ones; the method was immunoSEQ multiplex PCR. The data show fewer than 20,000 clones, approximately 92% seen once. Indicated time point: newly diagnosed, previously untreated cHL patient sample. From thawed PBMCs, CD4+ T cells were purified using magnetic negative selection. Sample: CD4+ T cells from blood. The receptors here all came from a human donor with classical Hodgkin lymphoma.

CDR3 residues: CASRVYVGSWGEQFF. Written as DNA, the CDR3 is TGTGCCAGCAGGGTTTATGTCGGGTCTTGGGGGGAGCAGTTCTTC. The rearrangement links TRBV6-5 to TRBJ2-1; TRBD1 or TRBD2 may be the D gene (5 bases each). This CDR3 is built from 15 residues. V lost 6 bases to trimming and J lost 10 bases, with 22 bases between them. Germline V lookup: CDR1 MNHEY, CDR2 SVGAGI.

The chain combines TRBV10-2 with TRBJ1-2; D perhaps matches TRBD1 (5 bases). In germline, CDR1 is WSHSY, CDR2 SAAADI. The CDR3 is 12 amino acids. Trimming stripped 6 bases from V and 4 bases from J, with 9 bases between. This CDR3 is CASSLQGYGYTF. CDR3 in DNA: TGCGCCAGCAGCCTTCAGGGCTATGGCTACACCTTC.

CDR3 in DNA: TGTGCCAGTAGTAGGACTAGCGGGAGGGCTAGGGATACGCAGTATTTT. Protein product: CASSRTSGRARDTQYF. The V and J genes are TRBV19 and TRBJ2-3; 15 bases match TRBD2. The CDR3 has 16 amino acids. Trimming cost V 4 bases and J 6 bases; bases outside gene matches: 5. Germline CDR1 and CDR2: LNHDA and SQIVND (reference sequence). Drawing the rest from reference TRBV19 and TRBJ2-3, the complete variable domain is DGGITQSPKYLFRKEGQNVTLSCEQNLNHDAMYWYRQDPGQGLRLIYYSQIVNDFQKGDIAEGYSVSREKKESFPLTVTSAQKNPTAFYLCASSRTSGRARDTQYFGPGTRLTVL.

This sequence joins TRBV21-1 and TRBJ1-4; the D call in the table, TRBD1, was not verified against the DNA. TRBV21-1 is given as a pseudogene. The CDR3 length is 16 residues. The chain's CDR3 is CASSKGRVDRNEKLFF. The CDR3 DNA follows: TGTGCCAGCAGCAAGGGCAGGGTTGACAGAAATGAAAAACTGTTTTTT.

This clone was observed once. The rearrangement uses TRBV2 and TRBJ2-2; 7 positions match TRBD1. V was pared by 5 bases and J by 0 bases, with 0 bases of the junction left unmatched. The CDR3 is 14 amino acids. Germline lookup yields CDR1 SNHLY and CDR2 FYNNEI. This CDR3 is CASSRGPNTGELFF. The CDR3 nucleotides are TGTGCCAGCAGTAGGGGGCCGAACACCGGGGAGCTGTTTTTT. Complete variable domain (other parts from reference TRBV2 and TRBJ2-2): EPEVTQTPSHQVTQMGQEVILRCVPISNHLYFYWYRQILGQKVEFLVSFYNNEISEKSEIFDDQFSVERPDGSNFTLKIRSTKLEDSAMYFCASSRGPNTGELFFGEGSRLTVL.

This clone was counted between two and nine times. One end of the junction is discordant with germline, which a read error may explain. The chain combines TRBV7-6 with TRBJ2-7, with 9 bases matching TRBD1. Looked up from germline, CDR1 is SGHVS and CDR2 is FNYEAQ. The CDR3 totals 13 residues. CDR3 coding DNA: TGTGCCAGCAGCTTAAAGACAGGGGGTCTGTCCCACTTC. This encodes CASSLKTGGLSHF. Full variable domain (missing parts from reference TRBV7-6 and TRBJ2-7): GAGVSQSPRYKVTKRGQDVALRCDPISGHVSLYWYRQALGQGPEFLTYFNYEAQQDKSGLPNDRFSAERPEGSISTLTIQRTEQRDSAMYRCASSLKTGGLSHFGPGTRLTVT.